The 27 T cell receptor beta chains in this list originate from one sample, sequenced in a study of T cell repertoires in cytomegalovirus infection. TCRdb called the reads again in MiXCR, with one record for every CDR3 protein. The sample lists around 280,000 distinct CDR3 sequences, roughly an eighth occurring once. Sequenced material: PBMCs. The receptors were gathered from a human donor in good health (CMV status not recorded). Some clones in this sample may be carry-over from other donors' samples.

This clonotype was counted a few times. This rearrangement joins TRBV4-1 to TRBJ2-5, with D unclear. The germline V gene encodes CDR1 MGHRA and CDR2 YSYEKL. There are 16 residues in the CDR3. Between the trimmed V and J ends, which lost 2 bases and 1 base, there was a span of 14 bases. This CDR3 is CASSQQLTAVQETQYF. DNA of the CDR3: TGCGCCAGCAGCCAACAACTTACAGCCGTCCAAGAGACCCAGTACTTC.

The chain recombines TRBV6-2 or TRBV6-3 with TRBJ2-1; 7 positions match TRBD1. CDR1 MNHEY and CDR2 SVGEGT come from the germline V gene. The CDR3 sequence is 15 residues long. Unmatched junction bases numbered 12, after V lost 6 bases and J lost 7 bases. Here the CDR3 reads CASRPTGVVKNEQFF. Written as DNA, the CDR3 is TGTGCCAGCAGACCAACAGGGGTCGTGAAGAATGAGCAGTTCTTC.

This clonotype occurred a few times. The chain has TRBV28 and TRBJ1-5, with 10 bases fitting TRBD1. Germline CDR1 is MDHEN and CDR2 is SYDVKM. J gave up 1 base and V 6 bases, and 0 bases lay outside the gene matches. The CDR3 runs 14 residues. CDR3 protein: CASRDRGSNQPQHF. The CDR3 nucleotides read TGTGCCAGCAGGGACAGGGGGAGCAATCAGCCCCAGCATTTT.

This clonotype was counted at least ten times. The V and J genes are TRBV12-3 or TRBV12-4 and TRBJ1-2; 7 bases are shared with TRBD1. The CDR3 loop spans 15 amino acids. J was trimmed by 7 bases and V by 3 bases; bases with no gene match: 11. The CDR3 sequence: CASSFQLQGKGGYTF. CDR3 nucleotide sequence: TGTGCCAGCAGTTTCCAATTACAGGGGAAGGGTGGCTACACCTTC.

This clonotype was counted a few times. The V gene is TRBV2, the J gene TRBJ1-1, with 7 bases aligning to TRBD1. Germline CDR1 is SNHLY and CDR2 is FYNNEI. The CDR3 runs 15 residues. J lost 6 bases, V lost 6 bases, and 13 bases had no gene match. The CDR3 reads CASRRAGQSWAEAFF. CDR3 in DNA: TGTGCCAGCAGGCGGGCGGGACAGTCCTGGGCTGAAGCTTTCTTT.

This clonotype was recorded at least ten times. The chain carries TRBV7-9 and TRBJ2-3, with 13 bases that match TRBD2. This CDR3 region has 18 residues. Trimming took 5 bases from V and 3 from J; bases not matched to a gene: 11. Germline V gene data show CDR1 as SEHNR and CDR2 as FQNEAQ (reference sequence). The DNA for the CDR3 is TGTGCCAGCAGCCGCCGCAGACTAGCGGGAGGAGGGACAGATACGCAGTATTTT. It translates to CASSRRRLAGGGTDTQYF.

This clonotype was found a few times. The V and J genes are TRBV20-1 and TRBJ2-5; D gene unclear. Looked up from germline, CDR1 is DFQATT and CDR2 is SNEGSKA (reference sequence). CDR3 length: 12 residues. Trimming shortened V by 1 base and J by 2 bases, and 5 bases separated the two germline ends. This chain's CDR3 is CSARARQETQYF. The CDR3 DNA sequence: TGCAGTGCTAGAGCGAGACAAGAGACCCAGTACTTC.

In this sample, this clonotype turned up many times. The V gene is TRBV7-2, the J gene TRBJ1-2; TRBD1 aligns across 10 bases. The junction had 10 bases not matched to a gene; V was cut back by 5 bases and J by 7 bases. Germline V lookup: CDR1 SGHTA, CDR2 FQGNSA. The CDR3 has 15 amino acids. Here the CDR3 DNA reads TGTGCCAGCAGCAAGGGGACAGGGGAATGGGCTGGCTACACCTTC. Its protein product is CASSKGTGEWAGYTF. Complete variable domain (other parts from reference TRBV7-2 and TRBJ1-2): GAGVSQSPSNKVTEKGKDVELRCDPISGHTALYWYRQSLGQGLEFLIYFQGNSAPDKSGLPSDRFSAERTGGSVSTLTIQRTQQEDSAVYLCASSKGTGEWAGYTFGSGTRLTVV.

This clonotype was seen repeatedly, ten times or more. V and J are TRBV6-6 and TRBJ2-3; D is perhaps TRBD2 (6 bases). The V gene's germline CDR1 is MNHNY and CDR2 SVGAGI (reference sequence). Between the trimmed V and J ends, which lost 5 bases and 3 bases, there was a span of 12 bases. This CDR3 comprises 14 residues. CDR3 sequence: CASSTGAWTDTQYF. DNA for the CDR3: TGTGCCAGCAGTACGGGAGCTTGGACAGATACGCAGTATTTT.

The chain combines TRBV20-1 with TRBJ2-1; 11 bases line up with TRBD2. V shed 6 bases, J shed 6 bases, and the junction held 4 bases outside the gene matches. Germline V CDR1 and CDR2: DFQATT, SNEGSKA (reference sequence). CDR3 size: 13 residues. This CDR3 reads CSATSGRGNEQFF. As DNA, the CDR3 is TGCAGTGCCACTAGCGGGAGAGGCAATGAGCAGTTCTTC.

The rearrangement joins TRBV4-1 to TRBJ1-4; no firm D call. Trimming pared 5 bases from V and 4 bases from J, leaving 14 bases between. Looked up from germline, CDR1 is MGHRA and CDR2 is YSYEKL. The CDR3 consists of 15 residues. The CDR3, as DNA: TGCGCCAGCAGCGGGTTCCCGGTGCTTAATGAAAAACTGTTTTTT. Encoded protein: CASSGFPVLNEKLFF.

This clonotype was seen ten or more times. The chain recombines TRBV7-8 with TRBJ2-1; D is unresolved. V was cut by 0 bases and J by 9 bases, with 15 bases left in between. Per the germline V gene, CDR1 is SGHVS and CDR2 is FQNEAQ. This CDR3 has 15 residues. The CDR3 region is CASSLAPNGSPEQFF. In DNA, the CDR3 is TGTGCCAGCAGCTTAGCTCCGAACGGTAGCCCTGAGCAGTTCTTC.

This clonotype was found many times. The V call is TRBV7-2, the J call TRBJ2-7; the match to TRBD2 covers 8 bases. The CDR3 sequence is 19 residues long. The junction had 22 bases not matched to a gene; V was cut back by 4 bases and J by 5 bases. Germline V gives CDR1 SGHTA, CDR2 FQGNSA. The chain's CDR3 is CASSSHVTGGASGSNEQYF. In DNA form, the CDR3 reads TGTGCCAGCAGCTCTCATGTCACGGGGGGAGCGAGCGGGAGCAACGAGCAGTACTTC.

Only a few counts were recorded for this clonotype. This chain connects TRBV7-3 to TRBJ2-3; the D gene could be TRBD1 or TRBD2 (5 bases each). The CDR3 runs to 14 residues. The germline gives CDR1 SGHTA, CDR2 FQGTGA. Trimming shortened V by 3 bases and J by 2 bases, and 9 bases separated the two germline ends. CDR3 sequence (DNA): TGTGCCAGCAGCTTGGGACCCCTCACAGATACGCAGTATTTT. This sequence encodes CASSLGPLTDTQYF.

This clonotype was counted ten times or more. The V and J genes are TRBV7-2 and TRBJ2-7; no reliable D call. The CDR3 is made up of 14 amino acids. Germline V gene lookup returns CDR1 SGHTA and CDR2 FQGNSA. The V end was cut by 1 base, the J end by 6 bases, with 13 bases between. CDR3 protein: CASSLGQLPREQYF. The CDR3 region has the DNA TGTGCCAGCAGCTTAGGCCAGCTCCCGCGCGAGCAGTACTTC.

This clonotype was counted at least ten times. This chain joins TRBV7-9 and TRBJ2-3; TRBD1 matches at 10 bases. The germline gives CDR1 SEHNR, CDR2 FQNEAQ (reference sequence). The CDR3 contains 18 residues. The junction had 10 bases not matched to a gene; V was cut back by 1 base and J by 3 bases. CDR3 sequence: CASSLGSTGTGVTDTQYF. CDR3 bases: TGTGCCAGCAGCTTAGGGTCTACCGGGACAGGGGTGACAGATACGCAGTATTTT.

This clonotype was counted at least ten times. V is TRBV7-6 and J is TRBJ1-5; 9 bases map to TRBD1. The CDR3 has 15 amino acids. The J segment lost 3 bases and the V segment lost 5 bases, leaving 5 bases of the junction unmatched. The germline V gene encodes CDR1 SGHVS and CDR2 FNYEAQ. The CDR3 protein is CASSAGTGNNQPQHF. The CDR3 nucleotides are TGTGCCAGCAGCGCAGGGACAGGGAACAATCAGCCCCAGCATTTT.

This clonotype was detected ten times or more. This rearrangement joins TRBV7-9 to TRBJ2-1; perhaps TRBD2 as D (6 bases). Germline assignment: CDR1 SEHNR and CDR2 FQNEAQ (reference sequence). The germline V and J ends were trimmed by 6 bases and 5 bases, with 17 bases remaining between them. The CDR3 has 15 residues. The CDR3, as DNA: TGTGCCAGCAGACACCCCGGGAGCGGAAACAATGAGCAGTTCTTC. Translated, it gives CASRHPGSGNNEQFF.

The rearrangement links TRBV6-6 to TRBJ2-3; D gene ambiguous. The CDR3 length is 13 residues. Germline values: CDR1 MNHNY, CDR2 SVGAGI (reference sequence). V dropped 4 bases and J dropped 0 bases, with 5 bases sitting between them. The CDR3 region is CASSFPSTDTQYF. In DNA, the CDR3 is TGTGCCAGCAGTTTCCCCAGCACAGATACGCAGTATTTT.

This clonotype has only a few counts. The chain employs TRBV7-9 and TRBJ1-2, with D possibly TRBD1 on 5 matching bases. The CDR3 has 14 residues. Trimming took off 8 bases at V and 0 bases at J, with 13 bases between the two ends. Looked up from germline, CDR1 is SEHNR and CDR2 is FQNEAQ (reference sequence). Here the CDR3 DNA reads TGTGCCAGCCAAACCCGGGGCGCTAACTATGGCTACACCTTC. Its translation: CASQTRGANYGYTF. Full variable domain (outside the CDR3, taken from reference TRBV7-9 and TRBJ1-2): DTGVSQNPRHKITKRGQNVTFRCDPISEHNRLYWYRQTLGQGPEFLTYFQNEAQLEKSRLLSDRFSAERPKGSFSTLEIQRTEQGDSAMYLCASQTRGANYGYTFGSGTRLTVV.

This clonotype was observed at least ten times. The rearrangement joins TRBV11-1 to TRBJ2-3; TRBD2 agrees at 7 bases. The CDR3 spans 11 residues. Germline values: CDR1 SGHAT, CDR2 FQDESV (reference sequence). J gave up 8 bases and V 4 bases, and 0 bases lay outside the gene matches. Here the CDR3 DNA reads TGTGCCAGCAGCTCGGGGGGTACGCAGTATTTT. Its protein product is CASSSGGTQYF.

This clonotype was counted ten times or more. The genes are TRBV5-8 and TRBJ2-1, with TRBD1 matching 7 bases. V was pared by 2 bases and J by 0 bases, with 8 bases of the junction left unmatched. The CDR3 spans 17 residues. Germline assignment: CDR1 SGHTS and CDR2 YDEGEE. DNA for the CDR3: TGTGCCAGCAGCTTCGGACAGGCCTTTAGCTCCTACAATGAGCAGTTCTTC. This translates into CASSFGQAFSSYNEQFF.

This clonotype was observed a handful of times. This rearrangement joins TRBV20-1 to TRBJ2-7; D is undetermined. The germline CDR1 and CDR2 sequences are DFQATT and SNEGSKA (reference sequence). Trimming removed 0 bases at V and 3 bases at J, with 6 bases between. The CDR3 sequence is 12 residues long. For the CDR3, the DNA is TGCAGTGCTAGAGATTTGGGCTACGAGCAGTACTTC. Encoded protein: CSARDLGYEQYF.

The gene calls are TRBV28 and TRBJ2-7, with 10 nucleotides matching TRBD2. The CDR3 has 15 amino acids. The V gene's germline CDR1 is MDHEN and CDR2 SYDVKM. V lost 4 bases to trimming and J lost 4 bases; unmatched junction nucleotides: 7. The chain's CDR3 is CASSSPSGRRYEQYF. CDR3 in DNA: TGTGCCAGCAGTTCACCTAGCGGGAGACGGTACGAGCAGTACTTC.

This clonotype was detected once. This chain joins TRBV6-5 and TRBJ2-7; 9 bases are a match to TRBD1. With V trimmed by 5 bases and J by 3 bases, 5 bases remained unmatched. The CDR3 spans 14 residues. Germline-derived CDR1 and CDR2 are MNHEY and SVGAGI. CDR3 protein: CASSRQGVDYEQYF. The CDR3, as DNA: TGTGCCAGCAGTCGACAGGGGGTGGACTACGAGCAGTACTTC.

In this sample, this clonotype turned up a few times. V is TRBV20-1 and J is TRBJ1-1; D uncertain. The CDR3 loop spans 12 amino acids. Looked up from germline, CDR1 is DFQATT and CDR2 is SNEGSKA (reference sequence). Trimming stripped 7 bases from V and 0 bases from J, with 9 bases between. The CDR3 DNA reads as TGCAGTGTAGGATATGTGAACACTGAAGCTTTCTTT. Its protein product is CSVGYVNTEAFF.

This clonotype showed up many times. A junction boundary mismatches the germline segment, possibly from a read error. V is TRBV10-3 and J is TRBJ2-1, with D possibly TRBD1 on 5 matching bases. Germline values: CDR1 ENHRY, CDR2 SYGVKD. The CDR3 loop spans 14 amino acids. The DNA for the CDR3 is TGTGCCATCAGTGACAGGGATCCCTACAAGGAGCAGTTCTTC. Translation: CAISDRDPYKEQFF.